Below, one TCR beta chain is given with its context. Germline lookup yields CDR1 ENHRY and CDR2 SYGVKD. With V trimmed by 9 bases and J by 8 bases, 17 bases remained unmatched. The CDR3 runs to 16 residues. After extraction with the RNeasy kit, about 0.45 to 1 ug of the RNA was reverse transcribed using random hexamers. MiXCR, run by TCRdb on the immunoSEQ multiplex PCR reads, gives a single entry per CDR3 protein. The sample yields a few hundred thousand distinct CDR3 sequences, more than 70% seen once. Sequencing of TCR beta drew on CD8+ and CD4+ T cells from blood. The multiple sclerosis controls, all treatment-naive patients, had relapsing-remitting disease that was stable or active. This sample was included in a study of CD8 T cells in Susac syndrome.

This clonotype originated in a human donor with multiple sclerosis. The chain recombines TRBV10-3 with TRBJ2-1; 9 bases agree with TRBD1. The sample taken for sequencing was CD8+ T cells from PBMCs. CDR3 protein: CAIGRPGTGIWDEQFF. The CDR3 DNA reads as TGTGCCATTGGTAGACCTGGGACAGGGATTTGGGATGAGCAGTTCTTC.